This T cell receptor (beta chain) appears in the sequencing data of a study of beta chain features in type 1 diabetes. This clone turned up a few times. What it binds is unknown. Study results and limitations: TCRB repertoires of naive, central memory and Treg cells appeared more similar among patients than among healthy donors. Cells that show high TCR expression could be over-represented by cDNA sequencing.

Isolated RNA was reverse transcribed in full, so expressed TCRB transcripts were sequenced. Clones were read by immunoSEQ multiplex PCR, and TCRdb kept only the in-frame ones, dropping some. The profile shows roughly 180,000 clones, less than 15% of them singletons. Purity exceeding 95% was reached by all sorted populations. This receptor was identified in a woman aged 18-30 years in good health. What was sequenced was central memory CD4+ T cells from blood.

As DNA, the CDR3 is TGTGCCAGCAGCAGAACTAGCGGGAGGGCCCTCGAGACCCAGTACTTC. It translates to CASSRTSGRALETQYF. This chain links TRBV5-4 with TRBJ2-5; 13 nucleotides line up with TRBD2. Germline CDR1 reads SGHNT; CDR2 reads YYREEE (reference sequence). V trimming: 4 bases; J trimming: 5 bases; junction bases outside the gene matches: 8. The CDR3 is made up of 16 amino acids.